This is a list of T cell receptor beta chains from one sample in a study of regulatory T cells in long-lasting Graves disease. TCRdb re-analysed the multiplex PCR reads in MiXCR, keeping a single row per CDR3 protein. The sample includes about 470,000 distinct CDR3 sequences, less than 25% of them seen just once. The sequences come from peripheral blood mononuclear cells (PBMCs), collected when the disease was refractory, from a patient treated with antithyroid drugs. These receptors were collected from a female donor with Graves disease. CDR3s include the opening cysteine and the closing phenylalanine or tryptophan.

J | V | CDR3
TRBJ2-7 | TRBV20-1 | CSARDGTGPYEQYF
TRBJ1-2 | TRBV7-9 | CASSSLDPGGYTF
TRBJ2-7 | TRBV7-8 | CASSRGGPSYEQYF
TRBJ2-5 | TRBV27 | CASSLWGGGGETQYF
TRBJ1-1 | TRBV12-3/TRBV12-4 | CASSPPTQNTEAFF
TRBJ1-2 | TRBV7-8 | CASSLPGTGVGYTF
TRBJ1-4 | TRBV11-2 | CASSLKDGARRNEKLFF
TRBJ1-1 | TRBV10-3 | CAISDQTREAFF
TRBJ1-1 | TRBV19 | CASSIEGTEAFF
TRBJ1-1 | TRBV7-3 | CASSVAGGRTEAFF
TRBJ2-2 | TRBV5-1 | CASSDPPNIGELFF
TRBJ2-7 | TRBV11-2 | CASSSRVLSYEQYF
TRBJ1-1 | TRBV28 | CASPISLPIEAFF
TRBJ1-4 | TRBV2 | CASSRDFGGSEKLFF
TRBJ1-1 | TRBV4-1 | CASSQEGGAGTEAFF
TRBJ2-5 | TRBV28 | CASSLGNHQHF
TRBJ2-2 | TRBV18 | CASSPTGPTGELFF
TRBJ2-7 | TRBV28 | CASAMAGTYEQYF
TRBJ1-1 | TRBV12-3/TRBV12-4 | CASSSTGRNTEAFF
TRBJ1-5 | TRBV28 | CASSLRGGGQPQHF
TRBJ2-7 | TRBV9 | CASGTGPSYEQYF
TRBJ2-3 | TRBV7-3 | CASSLTASGTLTDTQYF
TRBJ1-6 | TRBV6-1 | CASSDLGRGRSPLHF
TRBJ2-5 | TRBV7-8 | CASSLASIQQETQYF
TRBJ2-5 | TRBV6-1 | CASSSRVGGGETQYF
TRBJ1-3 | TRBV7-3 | CASSLSGSGNTIYF
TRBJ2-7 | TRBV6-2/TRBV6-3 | CASSRTGEGEQYF
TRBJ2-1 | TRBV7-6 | CASSSVENEQFF
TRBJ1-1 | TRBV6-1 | CASTPGEGTEAFF
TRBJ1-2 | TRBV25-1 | CASSESTVNYGYTF
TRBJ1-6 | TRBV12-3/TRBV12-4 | CASSRGGWGSPLHF
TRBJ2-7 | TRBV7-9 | CASSSKQGTHSYEQYF
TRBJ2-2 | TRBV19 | CASKRQPDPGELFF
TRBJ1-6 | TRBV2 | CARQGARKDSPLHF
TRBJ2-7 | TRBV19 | CASKPGPNSYEQYF
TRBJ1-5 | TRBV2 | CASRPVPSNQPQHF
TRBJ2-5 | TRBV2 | CASSPRPGQGQETQYF